A single sample gave rise to the 5 T cell receptor beta chains below, sequenced in a study of cytomegalovirus exposure and HLA in healthy donors. PCR employed 60 Vbeta and 13 Jbeta primers. Clones were read by immunoSEQ multiplex PCR, and TCRdb kept only the in-frame ones, dropping some. Among fewer than 120,000 clones listed, around 78% were seen once. The specimen sequenced was PBMCs. All receptors derive from a woman in her 30s in good health and CMV-seronegative.

This chain's CDR3 is CASSALGVRGHEQYF. The DNA of the CDR3 is TGTGCCAGCAGCGCCCTCGGGGTGAGGGGGCACGAGCAGTACTTC. The chain employs TRBV11-1 and TRBJ2-7; 7 bases align to TRBD1. The CDR3 sequence is 15 residues long. Germline trimming cut 5 bases from V and 5 bases from J; bases unmatched to any gene: 12. Germline CDR1 and CDR2: SGHAT and FQDESV (reference sequence).

This clone showed up just a few times. V and J are TRBV30 and TRBJ1-5; 8 bases fit TRBD1. CDR1 GTSNPN and CDR2 SVGIG come from the germline V gene (reference sequence). V shed 5 bases and J 0 bases; nucleotides not matched to a gene: 3. The CDR3 runs 14 residues. CDR3 sequence reads: CAWGQGFSNQPQHF. Written as DNA, the CDR3 is TGTGCCTGGGGACAGGGTTTTAGCAATCAGCCCCAGCATTTT.

V is TRBV13 and J is TRBJ2-7, with 11 bases fitting TRBD1. Losses at the gene ends were 4 bases for V and 2 bases for J; bases not matched to a gene: 10. CDR3 length: 17 residues. The V gene's germline CDR1 is PRHDT and CDR2 FYEKMQ (reference sequence). CDR3 nucleotide sequence: TGTGCCAGCAGCTCGGGACAGGGGGGAGATCTCCCCTACGAGCAGTACTTC. This gives the protein CASSSGQGGDLPYEQYF. The whole variable domain, remainder taken from reference TRBV13 and TRBJ2-7, is AAGVIQSPRHLIKEKRETATLKCYPIPRHDTVYWYQQGPGQDPQFLISFYEKMQSDKGSIPDRFSAQQFSDYHSELNMSSLELGDSALYFCASSSGQGGDLPYEQYFGPGTRLTVT.

This clone was counted a few times. V gene TRBV18 combines with J gene TRBJ1-5, with 7 bases fitting TRBD1. The junction had 7 bases not matched to a gene; V was cut back by 7 bases and J by 4 bases. The CDR3 loop spans 14 amino acids. The germline CDR1 and CDR2 sequences are KGHSH and LQKENI. The CDR3 DNA sequence: TGTGCCAGCTGGACAGGCGTACCGAATCAGCCCCAGCATTTT. It yields the protein CASWTGVPNQPQHF.

The chain uses TRBV19 and TRBJ1-4; TRBD1 matches 9 bases. V lost 9 bases to trimming and J lost 6 bases; unmatched junction nucleotides: 5. Germline V gene lookup returns CDR1 LNHDA and CDR2 SQIVND (reference sequence). CDR3 length equals 13 residues. The CDR3 DNA reads as TGTGCCAGCAAGGACAGGGGATATGAAAAACTGTTTTTT. This gives the protein CASKDRGYEKLFF.